This T cell receptor (beta chain) comes out of a study of T cell responses to AZD1222 COVID-19 vaccine (dated by TCRdb to the early 2020s). Notes on the research overall: AZD1222 recipients with second doses at about 4 weeks or about 12 weeks were pooled, because spike-specific TCR depth and breadth did not differ between schedules. Trial participants were enrolled by age into 18-55, 56-69 and 70-plus year subgroups, with around 140, 26 and 57 TCR-sequenced participants respectively. A total of under 250 trial participants underwent TCR sequencing, of whom 200 to 220 had received two doses of AZD1222 and 26 had received two doses of the MenACWY control vaccine. Results and caveats for the whole study, not just this receptor: Participants were mostly white British and included more females than males, and it was suggested by the authors that clonal diversity may have been underestimated. Epitopes outside the regions mutated in the B.1.351 and B.1.1.7 variants were reportedly recognized by nearly half of the unique spike-specific TCRs. Only six AZD1222 recipients were SARS-CoV-2 seropositive at baseline, limiting conclusions about previously exposed vaccinees. CD4 TCRs associated with the vaccine covered the entire spike protein, and the dominant responses were in regions 160-218 and 743-854. Because no day 14 peak-response samples were available, repertoires were characterized only after the peak T cell response. A significant rise in spike-specific TCR breadth and depth was observed after two AZD1222 doses relative to day 0 and relative to MenACWY recipients. In the small 56-69-year group, the increase in depth fell short of significance, most likely because of low power.

Read against the paper, the sample's time point label means: baseline before first vaccination. Vaccinee samples came from UK trials COV001 and COV002, including a single-blind randomized controlled phase 2/3 trial of AZD1222 (ChAdOx1 nCoV-19) in healthy adults. For TCRbeta chain sequencing, PBMC samples were collected from trial participants at day 0 and at day 28 after the second dose. Notes on this clone: No antigen is known for it. No much larger clonotype is one base removed from it; base qualities were not supplied.

The CDR3 regions of human TCRbeta chains were subjected to immunosequencing. On the authors' methods: TCRs in the repertoires were compared against a reference library of SARS-CoV-2-specific TCRs that had been generated with the MIRA antigen-specificity platform. Breadth was defined as the fraction of unique TCRs that were SARS-CoV-2-associated, and depth was defined as the fraction of total T cells that were SARS-CoV-2-associated. Using the MIRA data, each spike-specific TCR was mapped to the spike region that the TCR reacts to and placed in a CD4 or CD8 class. Log10-transformed breadth and depth values were compared by one-way ANOVA with Sidak's multiple comparisons tests. TCRdb obtained this table from immuneACCESS and retained in-frame rearrangements with V and J assigned. These tables miss some clones; where compared with another copy, unresolved V genes account for less than half of the shortfall, and the remainder is unexplained. Clonal size and the V and J genes are those of that table, whereas D and trimming came from the DNA. For this sample the table gives 85,000 to 130,000 clones, of which around nine tenths were detected only once. The top ten clonotypes cover 18% of the sample.

The germline V gene yields MNHNS for CDR1 and SASEGT for CDR2. Trimming removed 3 bases from V and 3 bases from J, leaving 6 bases between the germline ends. From its cysteine to its phenylalanine, the CDR3 spans 12 amino acids. The CDR3 DNA has 36 bases and is translated from base 1. The source was peripheral blood, collected on day 0 of AZD1222 vaccination. The sequence derives from an adult in good health. Rearrangement joined TRBV6-1 to TRBJ2-7; the D gene is not confidently resolved. The CDR3 region reads CASSEGIYEQYF. The DNA reads as follows: TGTGCCAGCAGTGAGGGGATCTACGAGCAGTACTTC.